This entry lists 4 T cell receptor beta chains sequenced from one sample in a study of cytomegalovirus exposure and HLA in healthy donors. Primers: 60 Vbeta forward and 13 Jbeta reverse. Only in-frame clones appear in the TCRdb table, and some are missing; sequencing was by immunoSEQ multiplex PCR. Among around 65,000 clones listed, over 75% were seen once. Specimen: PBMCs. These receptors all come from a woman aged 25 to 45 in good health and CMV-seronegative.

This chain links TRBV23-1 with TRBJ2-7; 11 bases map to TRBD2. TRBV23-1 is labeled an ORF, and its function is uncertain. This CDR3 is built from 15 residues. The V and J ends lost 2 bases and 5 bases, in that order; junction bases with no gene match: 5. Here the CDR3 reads CASSQITSGSDEQYF. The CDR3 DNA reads TGCGCCAGCAGTCAAATCACTAGCGGGAGTGACGAGCAGTACTTC.

The CDR3 here is CASSLTGGRNEQYF. The CDR3 bases are TGTGCCAGCAGTTTAACGGGAGGGCGAAACGAGCAGTACTTC. This chain links TRBV27 with TRBJ2-7, with 8 positions matching TRBD2. J gave up 5 bases and V 2 bases, and 5 bases lay outside the gene matches. The CDR3 runs to 14 residues. Germline V gene lookup returns CDR1 MNHEY and CDR2 SMNVEV (reference sequence).

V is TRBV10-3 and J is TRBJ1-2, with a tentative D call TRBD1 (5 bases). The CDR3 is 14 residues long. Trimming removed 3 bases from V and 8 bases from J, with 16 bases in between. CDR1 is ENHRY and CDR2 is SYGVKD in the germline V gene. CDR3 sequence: CAISDPSRAGGYTF. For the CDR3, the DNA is TGTGCCATCAGTGATCCGTCCAGGGCCGGCGGCTACACCTTC.

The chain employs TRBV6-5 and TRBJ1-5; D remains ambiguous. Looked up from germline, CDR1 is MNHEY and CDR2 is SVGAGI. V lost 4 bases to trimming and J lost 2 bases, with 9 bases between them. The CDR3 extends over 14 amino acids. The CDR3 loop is CASSSQEGNQPQHF. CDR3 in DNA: TGTGCCAGCAGTTCCCAGGAGGGCAATCAGCCCCAGCATTTT.